A single sample is the source of the 15 T cell receptor beta chains below, sequenced in a study of glioma-infiltrating T cells. Amplification of TCR alpha and beta CDR3 regions from RNA used iRepertoire nested multiplex PCR. One entry per CDR3 protein, called by TCRdb with MiXCR from the multiplex PCR reads. The table records fewer than 90,000 distinct CDR3 sequences, 20% to 25% of them present only once. Input material: glioma tissue, nonneoplastic brain tissue, or PBMCs (not recorded which). The receptors derive from a human donor with low-grade glioma or glioblastoma, undergoing nonglioma brain surgery, or in good health (not recorded which).

This clonotype appeared many times. This sequence joins TRBV20-1 and TRBJ1-5, with 8 bases matching TRBD1. Per the germline V gene, CDR1 is DFQATT and CDR2 is SNEGSKA (reference sequence). The CDR3 sequence is 15 residues long. The ends lost 3 bases at V and 7 bases at J; junction bases unmatched: 11. CDR3 sequence: CSARPRRQGYQPQHF. CDR3 nucleotide sequence: TGCAGTGCTAGGCCCCGAAGACAGGGGTACCAGCCCCAGCATTTT.

In its sample, this clonotype was seen many times. V and J are TRBV5-4 and TRBJ2-3; D gene uncertain. The ends were cut back, 6 bases at V and 2 bases at J, with 13 bases in the middle. This CDR3 is built from 14 residues. Germline-derived CDR1 and CDR2 are SGHNT and YYREEE (reference sequence). The CDR3 coding sequence is TGTGCCAGCAAGTCTACCTTCCTCACAGATACGCAGTATTTT. The encoded protein is CASKSTFLTDTQYF.

The rearrangement uses TRBV19 and TRBJ1-5; D gene unclear. There are 14 residues in the CDR3. Germline V gene lookup returns CDR1 LNHDA and CDR2 SQIVND (reference sequence). Trimming shortened V by 3 bases and J by 4 bases, and 10 bases separated the two germline ends. CDR3 coding DNA: TGTGCCAGTAGTATCGGAGTTGGAAATCAGCCCCAGCATTTT. Translated: CASSIGVGNQPQHF.

The genes are TRBV4-1 and TRBJ2-7; unclear D gene. Germline V CDR1 and CDR2: MGHRA, YSYEKL. The CDR3 is made up of 13 amino acids. V was clipped by 4 bases and J by 7 bases, with 14 bases between them. DNA for the CDR3: TGCGCCAGCAGCCCTGGAAAGTACAATGAGCAGTACTTC. It encodes CASSPGKYNEQYF.

This clonotype was detected only a few times. The chain is built from TRBV5-1 and TRBJ1-3; the D gene is possibly TRBD1 (6 bases). V gave up 4 bases and J gave up 0 bases, with 11 bases separating them. From germline, CDR1 is SGHRS and CDR2 YFSETQ. This CDR3 region has 15 residues. The CDR3 region has the DNA TGCGCCAGCAGCACACAGGGAAGCTCTGGAAACACCATATATTTT. Translating it yields CASSTQGSSGNTIYF.

This clonotype was recorded at least ten times. The chain couples TRBV2 to TRBJ2-1; 10 bases are a match to TRBD2. Trimming took 4 bases from V and 15 from J; bases not matched to a gene: 9. CDR1 and CDR2 from the germline V gene are SNHLY and FYNNEI. This CDR3 region has 13 residues. The CDR3 region is CASSVGTSGVRFF. CDR3 DNA sequence: TGTGCCAGCAGTGTAGGTACTAGCGGGGTTAGGTTCTTC.

V usage is TRBV4-2 and J usage is TRBJ2-7; 7 bases fit TRBD2. Unmatched junction bases numbered 9, after V lost 3 bases and J lost 4 bases. The germline V gene has CDR1 LGHNA and CDR2 YNFKEQ. The CDR3 has 15 residues. This CDR3 is CASSQLTSRRYEQYF. The CDR3 DNA reads as TGTGCCAGCAGCCAGTTGACTAGCCGTCGTTACGAGCAGTACTTC.

This clonotype was found a few times. V gene TRBV3-1 combines with J gene TRBJ2-1, with D unclear. The CDR3 contains 15 residues. Germline V gene sequence: CDR1 LGHDT, CDR2 YNNKEL (reference sequence). V was clipped by 0 bases and J by 5 bases, with 11 bases between them. The DNA for the CDR3 is TGTGCCAGCAGCCAAGATCAGACGCGAAACAATGAGCAGTTCTTC. Encoded protein: CASSQDQTRNNEQFF.

This clonotype was counted many times. The chain is built from TRBV18 and TRBJ2-5; no clear D. V lost 2 bases and J 0 bases, leaving 4 bases between the germline ends. This CDR3 is 13 amino acids long. Germline V gives CDR1 KGHSH, CDR2 LQKENI. DNA for the CDR3: TGTGCCAGCTCACCAGGGTACCAAGAGACCCAGTACTTC. It specifies CASSPGYQETQYF. The full variable domain, completed using reference TRBV18 and TRBJ2-5, is NAGVMQNPRHLVRRRGQEARLRCSPMKGHSHVYWYRQLPEEGLKFMVYLQKENIIDESGMPKERFSAEFPKEGPSILRIQQVVRGDSAAYFCASSPGYQETQYFGPGTRLLVL.

The chain recombines TRBV10-3 with TRBJ2-7, with TRBD1 identical over 7 bases. In germline, CDR1 is ENHRY, CDR2 SYGVKD. The CDR3 covers 12 residues. The CDR3 loop is CVISIQGSEQYF. CDR3 in DNA: TGTGTTATCAGTATACAGGGGTCCGAGCAGTACTTC.

On this clonotype: A much larger clone is a single base away; this may be a read error. The conserved final phenylalanine or tryptophan is absent from the CDR3, which likely points to a read error. The chain employs TRBV7-2 and TRBJ2-5; TRBD2 is a possible D gene (6 bases). The V end was cut by 5 bases, the J end by 2 bases, with 12 bases between. Germline CDR1 SGHTA, CDR2 FQGNSA. This CDR3 has 14 amino acids. The CDR3 reads CASSKGTRQETQYL. In DNA, the CDR3 is TGTGCCAGCAGCAAAGGGACTCGACAAGAGACCCAGTACCTC.

This clonotype was counted at least ten times. The chain uses TRBV7-9 and TRBJ2-3, with 7 bases lining up with TRBD1. J gave up 1 base and V 0 bases, and 1 base lay outside the gene matches. CDR3 length: 15 residues. Germline CDR1 is SEHNR and CDR2 is FQNEAQ (reference sequence). CDR3 amino acids: CASSLAQGGTDTQYF. The CDR3 DNA follows: TGTGCCAGCAGCTTAGCTCAGGGGGGCACAGATACGCAGTATTTT.

The rearrangement joins TRBV11-2 to TRBJ2-5; the D call may be TRBD1 or TRBD2 (6 bases each). Germline assignment: CDR1 SGHAT and CDR2 FQNNGV. V lost 1 base and J lost 5, with 14 bases in between. CDR3 length: 15 residues. CDR3 protein: CASSLGLVGGETQYF. CDR3 coding DNA: TGTGCCAGCAGCTTAGGACTAGTTGGGGGCGAGACCCAGTACTTC.

This clonotype was observed a few times. V gene TRBV7-9 combines with J gene TRBJ1-2; TRBD1 might be the D (5 bases). Deletions cut 2 bases from V and 0 bases from J, with 10 bases between. Germline V CDR1 and CDR2: SEHNR, FQNEAQ (reference sequence). CDR3 length: 15 residues. The CDR3 loop is CASSLSAGSNYGYTF. The CDR3 DNA follows: TGTGCCAGCAGCTTAAGTGCAGGGTCTAACTATGGCTACACCTTC. The whole variable domain, remainder taken from reference TRBV7-9 and TRBJ1-2, is DTGVSQNPRHKITKRGQNVTFRCDPISEHNRLYWYRQTLGQGPEFLTYFQNEAQLEKSRLLSDRFSAERPKGSFSTLEIQRTEQGDSAMYLCASSLSAGSNYGYTFGSGTRLTVV.

This clonotype was recorded many times. The chain carries TRBV28 and TRBJ1-2; D may be TRBD1 (6 bases). With 3 bases removed from V and 4 bases from J, the gap between germline ends came to 15 bases. Germline V gene sequence: CDR1 MDHEN, CDR2 SYDVKM. This CDR3 contains 15 residues. CDR3 DNA: TGTGCCAGCAGTTTGACTGCGGGACATGTCTATGGCTACACCTTC. Encoded protein: CASSLTAGHVYGYTF.